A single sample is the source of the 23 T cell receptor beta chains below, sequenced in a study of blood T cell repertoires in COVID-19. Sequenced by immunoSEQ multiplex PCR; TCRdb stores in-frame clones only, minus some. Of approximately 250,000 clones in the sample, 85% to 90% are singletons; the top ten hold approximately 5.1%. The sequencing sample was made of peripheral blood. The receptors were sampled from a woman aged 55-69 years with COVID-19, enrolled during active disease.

DNA of the CDR3: TGTGCCACCCGGGAAGCCGGAGAAAAACTGTTTTTT. It is translated as CATREAGEKLFF. The chain combines TRBV10-3 with TRBJ1-4; D is unclear. The germline gives CDR1 ENHRY, CDR2 SYGVKD. There are 12 residues in the CDR3. V was trimmed by 10 bases and J by 8 bases, leaving 14 bases between them.

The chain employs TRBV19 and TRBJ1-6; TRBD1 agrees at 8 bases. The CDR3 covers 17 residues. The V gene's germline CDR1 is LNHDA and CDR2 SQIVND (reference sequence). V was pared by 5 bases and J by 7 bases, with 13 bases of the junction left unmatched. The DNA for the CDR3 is TGTGCCAGTAGTCTGAGGGACAGGCCGGTATGGAATTCACCCCTCCACTTT. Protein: CASSLRDRPVWNSPLHF.

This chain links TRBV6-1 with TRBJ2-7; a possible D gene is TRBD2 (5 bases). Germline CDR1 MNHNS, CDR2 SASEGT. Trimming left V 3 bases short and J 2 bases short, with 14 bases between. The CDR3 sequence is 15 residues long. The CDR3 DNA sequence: TGTGCCAGCAGTGATGGTTCCGGGGTTACCTACGAGCAGTACTTC. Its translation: CASSDGSGVTYEQYF.

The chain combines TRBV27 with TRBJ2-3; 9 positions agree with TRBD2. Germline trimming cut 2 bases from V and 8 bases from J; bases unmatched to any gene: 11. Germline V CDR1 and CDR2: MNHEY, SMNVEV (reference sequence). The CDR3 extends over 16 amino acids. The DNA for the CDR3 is TGTGCCAGCAGTTTACAACATAGCGGGGGACCGGGTACGCAGTATTTT. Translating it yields CASSLQHSGGPGTQYF.

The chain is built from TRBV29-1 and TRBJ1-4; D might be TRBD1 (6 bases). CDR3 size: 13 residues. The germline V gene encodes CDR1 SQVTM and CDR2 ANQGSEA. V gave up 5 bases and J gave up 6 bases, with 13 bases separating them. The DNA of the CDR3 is TGCAGCGTTTCCGACAGGTCACATGAAAAACTGTTTTTT. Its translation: CSVSDRSHEKLFF. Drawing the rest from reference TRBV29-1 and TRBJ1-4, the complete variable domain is SAVISQKPSRDICQRGTSLTIQCQVDSQVTMMFWYRQQPGQSLTLIATANQGSEATYESGFVIDKFPISRPNLTFSTLTVSNMSPEDSSIYLCSVSDRSHEKLFFGSGTQLSVL.

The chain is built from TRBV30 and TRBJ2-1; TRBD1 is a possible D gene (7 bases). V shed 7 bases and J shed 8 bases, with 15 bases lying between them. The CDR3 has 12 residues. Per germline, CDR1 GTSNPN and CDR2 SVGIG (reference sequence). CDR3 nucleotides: TGTGCCTACAACAGGGGCGGGGATGAGCAGTTCTTC. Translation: CAYNRGGDEQFF.

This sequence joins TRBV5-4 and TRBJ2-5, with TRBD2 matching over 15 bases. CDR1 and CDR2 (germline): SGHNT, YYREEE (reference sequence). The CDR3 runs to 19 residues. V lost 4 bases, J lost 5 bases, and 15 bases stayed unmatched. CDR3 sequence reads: CASSASGLAGGQVGETQYF. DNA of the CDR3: TGTGCCAGCAGCGCCTCGGGACTAGCGGGAGGTCAGGTTGGGGAGACCCAGTACTTC.

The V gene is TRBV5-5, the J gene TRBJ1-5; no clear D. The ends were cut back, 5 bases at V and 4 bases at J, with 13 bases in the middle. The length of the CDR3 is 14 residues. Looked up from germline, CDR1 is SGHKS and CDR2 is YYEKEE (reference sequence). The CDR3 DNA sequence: TGTGCCAGCAGTTTAGACACCGTAAATCAGCCCCAGCATTTT. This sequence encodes CASSLDTVNQPQHF.

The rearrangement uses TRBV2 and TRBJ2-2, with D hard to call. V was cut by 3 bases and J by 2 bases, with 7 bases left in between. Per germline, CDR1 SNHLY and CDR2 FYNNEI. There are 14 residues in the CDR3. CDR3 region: CASSDHTNTGELFF. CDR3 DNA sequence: TGTGCCAGCAGTGACCACACCAACACCGGGGAGCTGTTTTTT.

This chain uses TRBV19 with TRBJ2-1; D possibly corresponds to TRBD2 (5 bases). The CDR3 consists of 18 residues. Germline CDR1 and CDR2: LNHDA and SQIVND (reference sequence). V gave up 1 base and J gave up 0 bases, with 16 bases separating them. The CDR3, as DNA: TGTGCCAGTAGTATAGGAAAAGCGGCCGGCAGCTCCTACAATGAGCAGTTCTTC. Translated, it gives CASSIGKAAGSSYNEQFF.

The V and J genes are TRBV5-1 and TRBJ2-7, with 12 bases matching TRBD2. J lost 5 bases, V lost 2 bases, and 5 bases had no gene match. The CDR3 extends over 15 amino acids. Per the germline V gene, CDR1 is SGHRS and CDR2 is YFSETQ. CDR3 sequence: CASSFRLAGDHEQYF. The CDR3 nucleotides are TGCGCCAGCAGCTTTCGACTAGCGGGAGACCACGAGCAGTACTTC.

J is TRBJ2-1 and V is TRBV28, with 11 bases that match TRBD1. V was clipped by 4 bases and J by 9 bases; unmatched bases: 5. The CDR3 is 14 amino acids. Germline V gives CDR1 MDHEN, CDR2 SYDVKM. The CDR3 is CASSSGTGGREQFF. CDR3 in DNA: TGTGCCAGCAGTTCCGGGACAGGGGGACGTGAGCAGTTCTTC.

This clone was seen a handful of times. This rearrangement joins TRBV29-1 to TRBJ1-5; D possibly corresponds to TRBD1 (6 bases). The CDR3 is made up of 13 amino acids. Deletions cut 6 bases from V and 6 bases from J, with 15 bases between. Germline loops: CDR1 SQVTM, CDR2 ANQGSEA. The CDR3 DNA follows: TGCAGCGTACTATCAGGGGTGGCTCAGCCCCAGCATTTT. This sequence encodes CSVLSGVAQPQHF.

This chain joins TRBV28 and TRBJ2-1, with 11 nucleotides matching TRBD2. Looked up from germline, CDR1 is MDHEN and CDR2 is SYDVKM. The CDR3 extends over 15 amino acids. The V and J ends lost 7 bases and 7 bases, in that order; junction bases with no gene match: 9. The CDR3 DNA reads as TGTGCCAGCACCAAACTAGCGGGAGTCGTAAATGAGCAGTTCTTC. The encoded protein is CASTKLAGVVNEQFF.

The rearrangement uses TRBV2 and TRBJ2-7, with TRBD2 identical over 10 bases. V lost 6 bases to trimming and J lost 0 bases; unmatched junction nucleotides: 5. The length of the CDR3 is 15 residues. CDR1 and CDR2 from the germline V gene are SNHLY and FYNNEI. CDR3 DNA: TGTGCCAGCAGGAAGACTAGCGGGCCCTCCTACGAGCAGTACTTC. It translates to CASRKTSGPSYEQYF.

The CDR3 DNA reads TGTGCCAGCAGCCAGCCCGGGAGACAGGGAAGAAGCAATGAGCAGTTCTTC. Protein: CASSQPGRQGRSNEQFF. The chain joins TRBV3-1 (or the pseudogene TRBV3-2) to TRBJ2-1, with D maybe TRBD1 (7 bases). Trimming pared 3 bases from V and 6 bases from J, leaving 21 bases between. This CDR3 comprises 17 residues. Germline V gene lookup returns CDR1 LGHDT and CDR2 YNNKEL (reference sequence).

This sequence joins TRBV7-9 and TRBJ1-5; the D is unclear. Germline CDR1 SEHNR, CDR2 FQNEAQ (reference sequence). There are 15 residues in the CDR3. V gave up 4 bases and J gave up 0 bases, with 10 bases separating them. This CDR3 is CASSSDGVSNQPQHF. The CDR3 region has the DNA TGTGCCAGCAGCTCAGACGGGGTTAGCAATCAGCCCCAGCATTTT.

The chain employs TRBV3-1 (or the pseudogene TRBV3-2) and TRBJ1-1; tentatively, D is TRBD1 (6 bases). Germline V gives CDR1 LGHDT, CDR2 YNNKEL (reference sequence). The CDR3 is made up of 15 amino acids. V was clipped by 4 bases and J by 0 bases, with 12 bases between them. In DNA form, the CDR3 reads TGTGCCAGCAGCCCCCCAGGGGCGGTGAACACTGAAGCTTTCTTT. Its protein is CASSPPGAVNTEAFF.

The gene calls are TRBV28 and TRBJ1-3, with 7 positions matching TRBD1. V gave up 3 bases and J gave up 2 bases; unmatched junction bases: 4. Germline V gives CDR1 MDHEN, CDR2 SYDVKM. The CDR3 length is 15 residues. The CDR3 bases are TGTGCCAGCAGTTTGGTACAGGGGACTGGAAACACCATATATTTT. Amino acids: CASSLVQGTGNTIYF.

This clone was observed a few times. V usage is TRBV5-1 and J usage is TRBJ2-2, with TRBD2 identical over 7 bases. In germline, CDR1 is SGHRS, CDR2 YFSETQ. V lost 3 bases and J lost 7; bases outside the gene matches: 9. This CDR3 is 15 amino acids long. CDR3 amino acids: CASSSSSGGVGELFF. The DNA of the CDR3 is TGCGCCAGCAGCTCCTCTAGCGGTGGGGTCGGGGAGCTGTTTTTT.

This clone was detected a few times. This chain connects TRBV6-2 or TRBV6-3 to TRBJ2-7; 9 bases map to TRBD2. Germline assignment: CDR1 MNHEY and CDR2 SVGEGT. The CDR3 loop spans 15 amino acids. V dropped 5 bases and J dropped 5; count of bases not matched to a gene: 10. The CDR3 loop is CASSRLAGVGNEQYF. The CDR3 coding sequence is TGTGCCAGCAGTCGCTTAGCGGGAGTTGGGAACGAGCAGTACTTC.

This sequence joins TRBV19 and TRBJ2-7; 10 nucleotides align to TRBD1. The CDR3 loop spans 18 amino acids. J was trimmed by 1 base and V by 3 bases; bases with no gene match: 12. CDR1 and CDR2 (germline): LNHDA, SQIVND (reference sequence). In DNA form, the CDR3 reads TGTGCCAGTAGTATTTCGACAGGGGGCCTCCCCCGATCCTACGAGCAGTACTTC. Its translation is CASSISTGGLPRSYEQYF.

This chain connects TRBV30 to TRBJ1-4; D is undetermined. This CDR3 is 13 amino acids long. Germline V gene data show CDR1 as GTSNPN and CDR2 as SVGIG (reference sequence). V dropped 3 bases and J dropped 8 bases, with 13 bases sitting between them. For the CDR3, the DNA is TGTGCCTGGAGCCGCACCGGACTAGAAAAACTGTTTTTT. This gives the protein CAWSRTGLEKLFF.